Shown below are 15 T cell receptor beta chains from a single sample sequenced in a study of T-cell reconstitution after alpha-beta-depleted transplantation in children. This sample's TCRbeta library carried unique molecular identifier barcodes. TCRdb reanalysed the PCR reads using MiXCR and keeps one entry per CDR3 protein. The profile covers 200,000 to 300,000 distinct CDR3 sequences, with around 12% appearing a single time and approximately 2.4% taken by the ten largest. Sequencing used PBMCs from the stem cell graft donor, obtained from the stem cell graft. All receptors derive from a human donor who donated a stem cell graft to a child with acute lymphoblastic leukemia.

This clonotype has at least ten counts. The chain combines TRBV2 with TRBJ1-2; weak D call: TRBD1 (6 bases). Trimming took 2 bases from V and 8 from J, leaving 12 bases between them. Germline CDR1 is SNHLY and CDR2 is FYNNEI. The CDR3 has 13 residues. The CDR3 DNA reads TGTGCCAGCAGTGAAATCGGGACATGGGGCTACACCTTC. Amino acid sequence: CASSEIGTWGYTF.

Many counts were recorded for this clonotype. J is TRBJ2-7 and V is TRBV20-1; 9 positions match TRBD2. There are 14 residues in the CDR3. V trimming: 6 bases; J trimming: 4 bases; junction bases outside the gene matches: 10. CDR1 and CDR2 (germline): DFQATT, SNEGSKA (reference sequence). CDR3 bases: TGCAGTGCCAGACTAAGCGGGGGGAGGTACGAGCAGTACTTC. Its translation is CSARLSGGRYEQYF.

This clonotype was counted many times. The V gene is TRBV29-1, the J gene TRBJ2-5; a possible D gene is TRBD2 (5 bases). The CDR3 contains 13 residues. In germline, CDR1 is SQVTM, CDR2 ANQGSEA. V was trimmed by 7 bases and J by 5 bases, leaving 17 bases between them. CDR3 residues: CSAHGGTRETQYF. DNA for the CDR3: TGCAGCGCCCATGGAGGAACCCGGGAGACCCAGTACTTC.

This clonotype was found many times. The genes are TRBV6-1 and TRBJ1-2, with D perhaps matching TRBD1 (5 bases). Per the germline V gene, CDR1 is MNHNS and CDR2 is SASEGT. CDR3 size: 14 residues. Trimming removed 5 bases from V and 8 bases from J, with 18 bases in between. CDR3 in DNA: TGTGCCAGCAGTCTCCAGGGTCCCCCGGGAGGCTACACCTTC. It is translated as CASSLQGPPGGYTF.

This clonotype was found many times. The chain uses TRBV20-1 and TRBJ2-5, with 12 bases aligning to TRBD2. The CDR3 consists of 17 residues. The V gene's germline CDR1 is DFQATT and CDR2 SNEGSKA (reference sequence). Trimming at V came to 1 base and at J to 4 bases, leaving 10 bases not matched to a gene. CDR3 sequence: CSARGSSGRAKGETQYF. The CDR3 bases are TGCAGTGCTAGAGGTTCTAGCGGGAGGGCCAAGGGAGAGACCCAGTACTTC.

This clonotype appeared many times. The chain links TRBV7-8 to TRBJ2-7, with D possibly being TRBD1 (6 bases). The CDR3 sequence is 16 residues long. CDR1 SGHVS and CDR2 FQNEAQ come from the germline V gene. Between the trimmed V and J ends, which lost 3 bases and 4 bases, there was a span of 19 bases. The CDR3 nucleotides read TGTGCCAGCAGCTTTGGACAGACCCCCGAAGATTACGAGCAGTACTTC. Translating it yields CASSFGQTPEDYEQYF. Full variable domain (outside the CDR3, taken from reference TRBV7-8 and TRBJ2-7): GAGVSQSPRYKVAKRGQDVALRCDPISGHVSLFWYQQALGQGPEFLTYFQNEAQLDKSGLPSDRFFAERPEGSVSTLKIQRTQQEDSAVYLCASSFGQTPEDYEQYFGPGTRLTVT.

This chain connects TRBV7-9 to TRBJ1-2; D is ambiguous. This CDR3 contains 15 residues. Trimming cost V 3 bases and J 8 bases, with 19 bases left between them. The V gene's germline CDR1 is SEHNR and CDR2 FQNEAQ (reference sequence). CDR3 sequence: CASSLGTALGGGYTF. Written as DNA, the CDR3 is TGTGCCAGCAGCTTGGGTACGGCGCTCGGAGGGGGCTACACCTTC.

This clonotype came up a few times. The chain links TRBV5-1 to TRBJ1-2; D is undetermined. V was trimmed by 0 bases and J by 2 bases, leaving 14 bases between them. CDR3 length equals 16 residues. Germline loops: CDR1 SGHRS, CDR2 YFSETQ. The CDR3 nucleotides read TGCGCCAGCAGCTTGGAACATTGGCAGCAGAACTATGGCTACACCTTC. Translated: CASSLEHWQQNYGYTF. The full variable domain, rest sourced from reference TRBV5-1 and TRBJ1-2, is KAGVTQTPRYLIKTRGQQVTLSCSPISGHRSVSWYQQTPGQGLQFLFEYFSETQRNKGNFPGRFSGRQFSNSRSEMNVSTLELGDSALYLCASSLEHWQQNYGYTFGSGTRLTVV.

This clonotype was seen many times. The CDR3: CASSVRQNSQTQYF. The CDR3 nucleotides read TGTGCCAGCAGTGTTAGACAGAATTCTCAGACGCAGTATTTT. The rearrangement uses TRBV2 and TRBJ2-3, with D possibly TRBD1 on 5 matching bases. The germline V gene has CDR1 SNHLY and CDR2 FYNNEI. Trimming removed 4 bases from V and 9 bases from J, with 17 bases in between. The CDR3 length is 14 residues.

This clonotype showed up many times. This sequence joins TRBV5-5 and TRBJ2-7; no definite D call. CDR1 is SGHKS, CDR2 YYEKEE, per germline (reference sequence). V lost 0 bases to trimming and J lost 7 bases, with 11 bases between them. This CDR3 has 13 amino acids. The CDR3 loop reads CASSLEPRLEQYF. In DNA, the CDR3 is TGTGCCAGCAGCTTGGAACCTAGGCTAGAGCAGTACTTC.

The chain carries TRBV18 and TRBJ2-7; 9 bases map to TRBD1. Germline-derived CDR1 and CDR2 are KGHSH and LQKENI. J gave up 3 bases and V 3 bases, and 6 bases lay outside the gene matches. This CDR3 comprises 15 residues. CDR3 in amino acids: CASSPRGQGIYEQYF. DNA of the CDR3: TGTGCCAGCTCACCTAGGGGACAGGGTATCTACGAGCAGTACTTC.

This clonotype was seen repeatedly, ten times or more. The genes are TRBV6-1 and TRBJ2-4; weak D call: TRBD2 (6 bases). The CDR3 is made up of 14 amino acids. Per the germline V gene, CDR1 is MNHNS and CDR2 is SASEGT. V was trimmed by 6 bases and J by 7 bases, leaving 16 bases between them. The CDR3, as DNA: TGTGCCAGCAGCCGCGGGGAAAAAGGGAACATTCAGTACTTC. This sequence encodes CASSRGEKGNIQYF.

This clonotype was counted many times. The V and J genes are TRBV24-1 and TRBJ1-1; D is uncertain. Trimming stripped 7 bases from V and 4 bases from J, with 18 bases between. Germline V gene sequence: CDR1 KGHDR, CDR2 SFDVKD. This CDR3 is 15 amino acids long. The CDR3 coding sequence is TGTGCCACCAGCCCAACGGGCCTAATGGGCACTGAAGCTTTCTTT. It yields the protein CATSPTGLMGTEAFF.

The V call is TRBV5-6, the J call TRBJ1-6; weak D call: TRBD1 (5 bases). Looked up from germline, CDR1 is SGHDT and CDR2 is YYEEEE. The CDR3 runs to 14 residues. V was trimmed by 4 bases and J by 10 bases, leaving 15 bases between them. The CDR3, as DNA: TGTGCCAGCAGCACCGGGACCTCGGGATCACCCCTCCACTTT. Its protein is CASSTGTSGSPLHF.

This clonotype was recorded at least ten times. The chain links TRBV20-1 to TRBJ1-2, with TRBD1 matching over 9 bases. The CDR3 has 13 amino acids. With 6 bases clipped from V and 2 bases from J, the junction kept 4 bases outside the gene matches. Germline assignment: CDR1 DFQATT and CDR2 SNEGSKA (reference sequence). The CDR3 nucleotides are TGCAGTGCGCGGACAGGGGAAAACTATGGCTACACCTTC. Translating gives CSARTGENYGYTF.